The 2 T cell receptor beta chains reported below all come from one sample, sequenced in a study of blood T cell repertoires in COVID-19. The method was immunoSEQ multiplex PCR; TCRdb's version includes in-frame clones alone and lacks a portion of them. This table holds 150,000 to 200,000 clones, around four fifths found once. The sequencing sample was made of peripheral blood. These receptors were taken from a man aged 35-49 years who had recovered from COVID-19.

The chain uses TRBV9 and TRBJ2-5; maybe TRBD2 (6 bases). Trimming stripped 1 base from V and 4 bases from J, with 8 bases between. Germline V gene data show CDR1 as SGDLS and CDR2 as YYNGEE. This CDR3 is built from 13 residues. The CDR3 region has the DNA TGTGCCAGCAGCGTATCCGGGGGAGAGACCCAGTACTTC. It encodes CASSVSGGETQYF.

This clone was counted only a few times. Other DNA sequences of this sample code for an identical CDR3. The chain couples TRBV18 to TRBJ1-2; D is undetermined. CDR1 KGHSH and CDR2 LQKENI come from the germline V gene. V lost 3 bases, J lost 3 bases, and 11 bases lay in between. CDR3 length: 14 amino acids. CDR3 in amino acids: CASSPRPEDYGYTF. The CDR3 nucleotides read TGTGCCAGCTCACCCCGACCGGAGGACTATGGCTACACCTTC.